The T cell receptor (beta chain) described here comes from a study of blood T cell repertoires in COVID-19. In this sample, this clone turned up a few times. Repertoires were generated with immunoSEQ multiplex PCR, while TCRdb's copy carries only in-frame clones and drops some. The sample shows more than 300,000 clones, around 86% of them seen only once. This CDR3 contains 15 residues. Germline values: CDR1 MDHEN, CDR2 SYDVKM. With V trimmed by 7 bases and J by 0 bases, 8 bases remained unmatched. The clonotype originates from a man aged 25-40 years who had recovered from COVID-19. The rearrangement links TRBV28 to TRBJ1-2; 7 nucleotides match TRBD1. The material sequenced was PBMCs or T cells enriched from blood (not recorded which). CDR3 amino acids: CASKTDRAANYGYTF. The DNA for the CDR3 is TGTGCCAGCAAAACCGACAGGGCAGCTAACTATGGCTACACCTTC.